Shown below are 21 T cell receptor beta chains from a single sample sequenced in a study of shared clonotypes between healthy human individuals. Naive CD8 cells, CD45RO-negative and positively selected for CCR7, excluded terminally differentiated effector memory CD45RA+ cells. Assay used: immunoSEQ multiplex PCR; TCRdb lists only in-frame clones, some missing. Of approximately 2,000,000 clones in the sample, 93% were seen once. Sequencing was carried out using naive CD8+ T cells from PBMCs. All receptors come from a man younger than 35 in good health. Some clones in this sample may be carry-over from other donors' samples.

The gene calls are TRBV27 and TRBJ2-3; D might be TRBD1 (5 bases). Germline V gene sequence: CDR1 MNHEY, CDR2 SMNVEV (reference sequence). The CDR3 spans 14 residues. The V and J ends lost 7 bases and 0 bases respectively, with 11 bases between them. The CDR3 region has the DNA TGTGCCAGCAACCAGGGTTATAGCACAGATACGCAGTATTTT. Its translation is CASNQGYSTDTQYF.

The chain is built from TRBV7-9 and TRBJ2-3; 11 nucleotides agree with TRBD2. The CDR3 runs to 19 residues. V shed 3 bases, J shed 3 bases, and the junction held 14 bases outside the gene matches. The germline V gene has CDR1 SEHNR and CDR2 FQNEAQ (reference sequence). The CDR3 coding sequence is TGTGCCAGCAGCTTTGGACCCGGGATAGCGGGAGGGAGGACAGATACGCAGTATTTT. Translated: CASSFGPGIAGGRTDTQYF.

The chain has TRBV27 and TRBJ2-2; no clear D. The CDR3 consists of 15 residues. V lost 5 bases and J 5 bases, leaving 15 bases between the germline ends. Germline-derived CDR1 and CDR2 are MNHEY and SMNVEV (reference sequence). CDR3 coding DNA: TGTGCCAGCAGTCCCATTGGTGACGAGACCGGGGAGCTGTTTTTT. It codes for CASSPIGDETGELFF.

The chain couples TRBV28 to TRBJ2-2; 7 nucleotides align to TRBD1. CDR1 MDHEN and CDR2 SYDVKM come from the germline V gene. This CDR3 region has 14 residues. Trimming removed 6 bases from V and 4 bases from J; junction bases left unmatched: 5. The CDR3 DNA follows: TGTGCCAGCAGGGCGACAGGGCGCACCGGGGAGCTGTTTTTT. The encoded protein is CASRATGRTGELFF.

The chain carries TRBV7-8 and TRBJ1-2, with 7 bases lining up with TRBD1. The germline gives CDR1 SGHVS, CDR2 FQNEAQ. The CDR3 runs to 15 residues. The V and J ends lost 5 bases and 6 bases, in that order; junction bases with no gene match: 12. CDR3 DNA: TGTGCCAGCAGCGACAGGGACAGTTGGGCGGATGGCTACACCTTC. This sequence encodes CASSDRDSWADGYTF.

This clone showed up just once. V is TRBV5-8 and J is TRBJ2-7; tentative D call: TRBD2 (6 bases). CDR1 is SGHTS and CDR2 is YDEGEE in the germline V gene. V gave up 0 bases and J gave up 5 bases, with 18 bases separating them. The CDR3 has 16 amino acids. CDR3: CASSLAGGGLIHEQYF. For the CDR3, the DNA is TGTGCCAGCAGCTTGGCCGGGGGAGGATTAATCCACGAGCAGTACTTC.

V gene TRBV7-3 combines with J gene TRBJ2-7; D is possibly TRBD2 (6 bases). Germline V gene data show CDR1 as SGHTA and CDR2 as FQGTGA. The CDR3 is 15 amino acids. V lost 1 base and J 2 bases, leaving 12 bases between the germline ends. Here the CDR3 reads CASSLRLANTYEQYF. CDR3 bases: TGTGCCAGCAGCTTAAGGCTAGCGAACACCTACGAGCAGTACTTC.

The J gene is TRBJ2-7, the V gene TRBV7-9; 8 bases are shared with TRBD1. This CDR3 spans 14 amino acids. Trimming removed 6 bases from V and 5 bases from J; junction bases left unmatched: 9. CDR1 and CDR2 (germline): SEHNR, FQNEAQ (reference sequence). Written as DNA, the CDR3 is TGTGCCAGCAGAAGTTCGACAGGGGCCCACGAGCAGTACTTC. It specifies CASRSSTGAHEQYF.

CDR3 sequence (DNA): TGTGCCAGCAGCCAGGAATTAGCGGGAGGGGGAGAGACCCAGTACTTC. Its translation: CASSQELAGGGETQYF. This rearrangement joins TRBV4-2 to TRBJ2-5, with 11 positions matching TRBD2. Germline V gives CDR1 LGHNA, CDR2 YNFKEQ. The CDR3 runs 16 residues. V lost 3 bases to trimming and J lost 4 bases; unmatched junction nucleotides: 7.

This clone has more than one count but fewer than ten. This chain connects TRBV21-1 to TRBJ1-5; TRBD1 is taken as the D call from the table, unchecked against the DNA. TRBV21-1 is termed a pseudogene. There are 18 residues in the CDR3. The CDR3 coding sequence is TGTGCCAGCAGCAACCGGTGGGATGGGACAAACGACATTCAGCCCCAGCATTTT. It is translated as CASSNRWDGTNDIQPQHF.

The chain has TRBV27 and TRBJ2-1; TRBD2 matches 11 bases. Looked up from germline, CDR1 is MNHEY and CDR2 is SMNVEV (reference sequence). The CDR3 length is 15 residues. Trimming at V came to 5 bases and at J to 8 bases, leaving 8 bases not matched to a gene. Here the CDR3 reads CASSPRTSGFYEQFF. Written as DNA, the CDR3 is TGTGCCAGCAGTCCTAGGACTAGCGGGTTCTATGAGCAGTTCTTC.

The chain combines TRBV5-5 with TRBJ1-5; D is undetermined. CDR3 length equals 18 residues. Germline V lookup: CDR1 SGHKS, CDR2 YYEKEE (reference sequence). Trimming left V 1 base short and J 0 bases short, with 17 bases between. CDR3 coding DNA: TGTGCCAGCAGCTTGAGTCTCGGGCACATTAATAGCAATCAGCCCCAGCATTTT. Its translation: CASSLSLGHINSNQPQHF. The full variable domain, completed using reference TRBV5-5 and TRBJ1-5, is DAGVTQSPTHLIKTRGQQVTLRCSPISGHKSVSWYQQVLGQGPQFIFQYYEKEERGRGNFPDRFSARQFPNYSSELNVNALLLGDSALYLCASSLSLGHINSNQPQHFGDGTRLSIL.

This clone was seen a single time. This sample also contains other DNA sequences that code for the same CDR3. The chain has TRBV27 and TRBJ1-1; D is possibly TRBD1 (5 bases). Germline V gives CDR1 MNHEY, CDR2 SMNVEV (reference sequence). V was pared by 2 bases and J by 8 bases, with 12 bases between. The CDR3 spans 13 residues. This CDR3 reads CASSLRQGTEAFF. The CDR3 DNA reads as TGTGCCAGCAGTTTACGGCAGGGCACCGAAGCTTTCTTT.

In its sample, this clone was seen once. The same CDR3 can be traced to other DNA sequences in this sample. The gene calls are TRBV27 and TRBJ1-1; no clear D. The CDR3 contains 14 residues. Deletions cut 2 bases from V and 0 bases from J, with 7 bases between. Germline V CDR1 and CDR2: MNHEY, SMNVEV (reference sequence). Written as DNA, the CDR3 is TGTGCCAGCAGTTTAAACAGAATGAACACTGAAGCTTTCTTT. Translation gives CASSLNRMNTEAFF.

V gene TRBV5-1 combines with J gene TRBJ2-7; maybe TRBD1 (6 bases). V was cut by 4 bases and J by 2 bases, with 19 bases left in between. CDR3 length: 16 amino acids. Per germline, CDR1 SGHRS and CDR2 YFSETQ. In nucleotides, the CDR3 is TGCGCCAGCAGCCAGCAAACCAGGGGCGGACCCTACGAGCAGTACTTC. It translates to CASSQQTRGGPYEQYF.

The rearrangement uses TRBV2 and TRBJ2-7; TRBD1 agrees at 10 bases. Losses at the gene ends were 6 bases for V and 5 bases for J; bases not matched to a gene: 4. The germline gives CDR1 SNHLY, CDR2 FYNNEI. CDR3 length: 13 amino acids. CDR3 nucleotide sequence: TGTGCCAGCAGGCCCGGGACAGGGGACGAGCAGTACTTC. Encoded protein: CASRPGTGDEQYF.

The chain combines TRBV7-9 with TRBJ2-7, with a possible D match to TRBD1 (6 bases). Germline CDR1 is SEHNR and CDR2 is FQNEAQ (reference sequence). V was cut by 5 bases and J by 3 bases, with 14 bases left in between. The CDR3 contains 14 residues. CDR3 loop: CASSPGAGVYEQYF. For the CDR3, the DNA is TGTGCCAGCAGCCCCGGCGCAGGGGTCTACGAGCAGTACTTC.

The chain couples TRBV5-4 to TRBJ2-1; D may be TRBD2 (7 bases). Germline CDR1 SGHNT, CDR2 YYREEE (reference sequence). Between the trimmed V and J ends, which lost 5 bases and 7 bases, there was a span of 19 bases. The CDR3 runs to 15 residues. The CDR3 DNA follows: TGTGCCAGCAGTCAGGGGCGGGAGCCCAGTAATGAGCAGTTCTTC. This codes for CASSQGREPSNEQFF.

The chain recombines TRBV28 with TRBJ2-1; 7 nucleotides align to TRBD1. Germline V gives CDR1 MDHEN, CDR2 SYDVKM. The CDR3 is 19 amino acids. V gave up 3 bases and J gave up 5 bases; unmatched junction bases: 19. Here the CDR3 DNA reads TGTGCCAGCAGTTTGTGGGACAGCTATACTGGGGATCTTCACAATGAGCAGTTCTTC. Protein product: CASSLWDSYTGDLHNEQFF.

This clone was picked up one time. The chain joins TRBV7-8 to TRBJ2-1; no reliable D call. Germline CDR1 and CDR2: SGHVS and FQNEAQ. V shed 5 bases and J shed 0 bases, with 11 bases lying between them. The CDR3 has 15 amino acids. The DNA of the CDR3 is TGTGCCAGCAGCGTCAGTGTAAGCTCCTACAATGAGCAGTTCTTC. It encodes CASSVSVSSYNEQFF.

Notes on this clone: Other DNA sequences in this specimen translate into the identical CDR3. The chain employs TRBV11-2 and TRBJ1-1; D unclear. Looked up from germline, CDR1 is SGHAT and CDR2 is FQNNGV. The CDR3 covers 12 residues. Trimming removed 1 base at V and 8 bases at J, with 8 bases between. The CDR3 reads CASSLGGVEAFF. The DNA for the CDR3 is TGTGCCAGCAGCTTAGGCGGGGTGGAAGCTTTCTTT. Based on the CDR3 plus reference TRBV11-2 and TRBJ1-1, the full variable domain is EAGVAQSPRYKIIEKRQSVAFWCNPISGHATLYWYQQILGQGPKLLIQFQNNGVVDDSQLPKDRFSAERLKGVDSTLKIQPAKLEDSAVYLCASSLGGVEAFFGQGTRLTVV.